The 13 T cell receptor beta chains below all came from one sample that was sequenced in a study of blood T cell repertoires in COVID-19. Data came from immunoSEQ multiplex PCR; TCRdb stores just in-frame clones and leaves some out. The sample includes under 400,000 clones, about 90% seen only once; the top ten take 6.5%. Specimen: peripheral blood. These receptor sequences come from a man younger than 30 with active or convalescent COVID-19.

This clone was counted a single time. The chain uses TRBV7-2 and TRBJ2-7, with 8 bases fitting TRBD1. The junction had 8 bases not matched to a gene; V was cut back by 1 base and J by 6 bases. CDR1 is SGHTA and CDR2 is FQGNSA in the germline V gene. The CDR3 has 15 residues. CDR3 nucleotides: TGTGCCAGCAGCTTAGGGGGTGCAGGGGGCTTCGAGCAGTACTTC. Translating gives CASSLGGAGGFEQYF.

The V gene is TRBV7-9, the J gene TRBJ2-4; TRBD1 aligns across 9 bases. Germline values: CDR1 SEHNR, CDR2 FQNEAQ (reference sequence). The V gene end was trimmed by 4 bases and the J gene end by 2 bases; junction bases not matched to a gene: 6. This CDR3 contains 16 residues. The DNA for the CDR3 is TGTGCCAGCAGCTGGGGACAGGGAGAGACCAAAAACATTCAGTACTTC. Residues: CASSWGQGETKNIQYF.

V usage is TRBV6-5 and J usage is TRBJ2-1; D might be TRBD2 (7 bases). Germline CDR1 MNHEY, CDR2 SVGAGI. Trimming took off 2 bases at V and 2 bases at J, with 13 bases between the two ends. The length of the CDR3 is 16 residues. DNA of the CDR3: TGTGCCAGCAGTTACCCCAAAGGGGGGGCCTACAATGAGCAGTTCTTC. Protein sequence: CASSYPKGGAYNEQFF.

The V call is TRBV27, the J call TRBJ2-1; D not certain. The CDR3 covers 11 residues. Trimming shortened V by 5 bases and J by 8 bases, and 7 bases separated the two germline ends. Germline lookup yields CDR1 MNHEY and CDR2 SMNVEV (reference sequence). CDR3 DNA: TGTGCCAGCAGTATCTTCCATGAGCAGTTCTTC. Protein: CASSIFHEQFF.

V usage is TRBV2 and J usage is TRBJ1-1; no firm D call. V was clipped by 4 bases and J by 12 bases, with 18 bases between them. The CDR3 spans 13 residues. Looked up from germline, CDR1 is SNHLY and CDR2 is FYNNEI. As DNA, the CDR3 is TGTGCCAGCAGTGCTACCCAACGGGGAATTCCTTTCTTT. It specifies CASSATQRGIPFF.

The V and J genes are TRBV5-4 and TRBJ1-4; possibly TRBD1 for D (5 bases). The CDR3 is made up of 15 amino acids. Trimming pared 3 bases from V and 2 bases from J, leaving 11 bases between. Germline CDR1 is SGHNT and CDR2 is YYREEE (reference sequence). The DNA of the CDR3 is TGTGCCAGCAGCTCACCTCAGGGTACTAATGAAAAACTGTTTTTT. This gives the protein CASSSPQGTNEKLFF.

V usage is TRBV24-1 and J usage is TRBJ2-5, with 12 bases identical to TRBD2. V was pared by 4 bases and J by 4 bases, with 3 bases of the junction left unmatched. CDR3 size: 15 residues. CDR1 and CDR2 (germline): KGHDR, SFDVKD. CDR3 in amino acids: CATSEVLAGGETQYF. CDR3 sequence (DNA): TGTGCCACCAGTGAAGTACTAGCGGGAGGAGAGACCCAGTACTTC.

This sequence joins TRBV7-2 and TRBJ2-7, with 10 positions matching TRBD1. Trimming at V came to 5 bases and at J to 2 bases, leaving 6 bases not matched to a gene. The CDR3 runs to 15 residues. Germline values: CDR1 SGHTA, CDR2 FQGNSA. The DNA of the CDR3 is TGTGCCAGCAGCGCCAGGGACAGGGGAACCTACGAGCAGTACTTC. Amino acid sequence: CASSARDRGTYEQYF. The whole variable domain, remainder taken from reference TRBV7-2 and TRBJ2-7, is GAGVSQSPSNKVTEKGKDVELRCDPISGHTALYWYRQSLGQGLEFLIYFQGNSAPDKSGLPSDRFSAERTGGSVSTLTIQRTQQEDSAVYLCASSARDRGTYEQYFGPGTRLTVT.

This chain links TRBV18 with TRBJ1-5; tentative D call: TRBD1 (6 bases). V was clipped by 3 bases and J by 7 bases, with 13 bases between them. Germline V gene lookup returns CDR1 KGHSH and CDR2 LQKENI. This CDR3 is 14 amino acids long. For the CDR3, the DNA is TGTGCCAGCTCACCTGGACAGAATATACAGCCCCAGCATTTT. Protein: CASSPGQNIQPQHF.

V and J are TRBV7-2 and TRBJ1-2; D gene ambiguous. There are 14 residues in the CDR3. Germline V gene sequence: CDR1 SGHTA, CDR2 FQGNSA. V gave up 0 bases and J gave up 3 bases, with 8 bases separating them. The DNA of the CDR3 is TGTGCCAGCAGCTTAGCGGCGGGTGACTATGGCTACACCTTC. Translation gives CASSLAAGDYGYTF.

This chain connects TRBV9 to TRBJ2-2; D might be TRBD2 (6 bases). This CDR3 is 14 amino acids long. Per the germline V gene, CDR1 is SGDLS and CDR2 is YYNGEE. The ends were cut back, 0 bases at V and 4 bases at J, with 7 bases in the middle. CDR3 protein: CASSVVGGTGELFF. CDR3 coding DNA: TGTGCCAGCAGCGTAGTGGGGGGCACCGGGGAGCTGTTTTTT.

The CDR3 here is CASSETALSGNTIYF. In nucleotides, the CDR3 is TGTGCCAGCAGTGAAACAGCCCTCTCTGGAAACACCATATATTTT. The J gene is TRBJ1-3, the V gene TRBV2; D not resolved. CDR1 is SNHLY, CDR2 FYNNEI, per germline. V lost 2 bases and J lost 0, with 8 bases in between. This CDR3 contains 15 residues.

This clone was found once. One end of the junction fails to match germline, which may point to a read error. The chain links TRBV7-2 to TRBJ1-2, with a possible D match to TRBD1 (5 bases). Germline V gene lookup returns CDR1 SGHTA and CDR2 FQGNSA. The CDR3 spans 12 residues. The CDR3 reads CASSQGLAGTNF. Written as DNA, the CDR3 is TGTGCCAGCAGCCAAGGGCTCGCGGGGACCAACTTC.